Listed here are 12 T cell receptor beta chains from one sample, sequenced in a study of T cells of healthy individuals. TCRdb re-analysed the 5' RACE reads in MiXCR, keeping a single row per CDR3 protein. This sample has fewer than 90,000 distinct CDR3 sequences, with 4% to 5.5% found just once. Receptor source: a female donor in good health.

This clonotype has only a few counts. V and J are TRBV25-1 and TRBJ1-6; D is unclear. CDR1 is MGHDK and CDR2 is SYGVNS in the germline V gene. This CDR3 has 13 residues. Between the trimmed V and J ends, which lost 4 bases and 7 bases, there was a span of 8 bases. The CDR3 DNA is TGTGCCAGCAGTGTACAGCAGAATTCACCCCTCCACTTT. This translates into CASSVQQNSPLHF.

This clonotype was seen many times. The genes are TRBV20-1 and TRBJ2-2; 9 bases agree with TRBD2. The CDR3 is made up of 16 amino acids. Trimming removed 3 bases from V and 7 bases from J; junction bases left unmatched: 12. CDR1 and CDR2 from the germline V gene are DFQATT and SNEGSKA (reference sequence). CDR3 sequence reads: CSASRVAGAGIGELFF. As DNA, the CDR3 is TGCAGTGCTAGCAGAGTAGCGGGAGCGGGTATCGGGGAGCTGTTTTTT.

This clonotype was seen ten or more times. DNA for the CDR3: TGTGCCAGCAGCTTAGGTGAAGCAGATACGCAGTATTTT. Translated: CASSLGEADTQYF. V is TRBV7-9 and J is TRBJ2-3, with D uncertain. Germline CDR1 reads SEHNR; CDR2 reads FQNEAQ (reference sequence). The CDR3 runs to 13 residues. Trimming took 1 base from V and 4 from J, leaving 6 bases between them.

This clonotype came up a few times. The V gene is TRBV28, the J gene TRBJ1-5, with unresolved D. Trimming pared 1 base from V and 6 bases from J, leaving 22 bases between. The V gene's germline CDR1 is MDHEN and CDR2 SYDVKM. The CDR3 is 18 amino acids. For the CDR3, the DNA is TGTGCCAGCAGTTTATTGGTCGGCGGAGTGGGTTATAGTCAGCCCCAGCATTTT. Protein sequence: CASSLLVGGVGYSQPQHF.

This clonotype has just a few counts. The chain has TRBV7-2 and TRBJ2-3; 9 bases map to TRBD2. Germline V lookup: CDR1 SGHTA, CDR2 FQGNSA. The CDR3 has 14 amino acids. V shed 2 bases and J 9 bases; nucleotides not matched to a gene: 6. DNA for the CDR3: TGTGCCAGCAGCTTATTAGCGGGAGAGGGCACGCAGTATTTT. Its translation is CASSLLAGEGTQYF.

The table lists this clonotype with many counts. CDR3 nucleotides: TGCAGTGCTAGCAGCCCGAGCTCTGGGGCCAACGTCCTGACTTTC. Amino acids: CSASSPSSGANVLTF. V usage is TRBV20-1 and J usage is TRBJ2-6; D unclear. V was trimmed by 3 bases and J by 0 bases, leaving 9 bases between them. The CDR3 length is 15 residues. CDR1 and CDR2 (germline): DFQATT, SNEGSKA (reference sequence).

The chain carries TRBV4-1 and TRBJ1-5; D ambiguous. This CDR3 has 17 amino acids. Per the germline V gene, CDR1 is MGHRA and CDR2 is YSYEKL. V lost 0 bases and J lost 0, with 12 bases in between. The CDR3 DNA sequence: TGCGCCAGCAGCCAAGATGCTGATTCCTATAGCAATCAGCCCCAGCATTTT. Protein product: CASSQDADSYSNQPQHF.

CDR3 DNA sequence: TGTGCCAGCCTAGAGAACACTGAAGCTTTCTTT. This sequence encodes CASLENTEAFF. This rearrangement joins TRBV28 to TRBJ1-1; D gene unclear. The germline CDR1 and CDR2 sequences are MDHEN and SYDVKM. The V end was cut by 8 bases, the J end by 1 base, with 5 bases between. The CDR3 is made up of 11 amino acids.

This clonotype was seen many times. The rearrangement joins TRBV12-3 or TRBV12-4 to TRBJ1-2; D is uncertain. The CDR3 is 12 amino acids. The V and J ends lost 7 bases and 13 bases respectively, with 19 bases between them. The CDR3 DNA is TGTGCCAGCACCCAAGACCCAGCCCTCTCCACCTTC. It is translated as CASTQDPALSTF.

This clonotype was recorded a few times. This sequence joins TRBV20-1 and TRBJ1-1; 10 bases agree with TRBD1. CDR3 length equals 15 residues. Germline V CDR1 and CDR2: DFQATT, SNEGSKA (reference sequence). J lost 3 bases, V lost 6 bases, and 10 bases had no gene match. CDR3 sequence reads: CSATRTGGIDTEAFF. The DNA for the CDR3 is TGCAGTGCCACTCGGACAGGGGGAATCGACACTGAAGCTTTCTTT.

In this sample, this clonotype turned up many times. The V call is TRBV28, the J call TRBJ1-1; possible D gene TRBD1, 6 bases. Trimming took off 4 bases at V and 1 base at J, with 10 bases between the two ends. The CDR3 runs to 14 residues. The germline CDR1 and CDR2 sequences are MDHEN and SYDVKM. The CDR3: CASSYPGQNTEAFF. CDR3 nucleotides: TGTGCCAGCAGTTACCCGGGACAGAACACTGAAGCTTTCTTT.

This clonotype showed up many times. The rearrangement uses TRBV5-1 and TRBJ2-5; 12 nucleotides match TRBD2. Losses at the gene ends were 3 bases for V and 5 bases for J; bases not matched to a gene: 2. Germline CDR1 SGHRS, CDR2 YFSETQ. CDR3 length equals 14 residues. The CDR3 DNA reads TGCGCCAGCAGCTCGACTAGCGGGAGCGAGACCCAGTACTTC. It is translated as CASSSTSGSETQYF.